Shown below are 15 T cell receptor beta chains from a single sample sequenced in a study of graft-versus-host responses after intestinal transplantation. Generated by immunoSEQ multiplex PCR, the TCRdb table keeps only in-frame clones and is missing some. The table records approximately 130,000 clones, more than 90% of them present only once. No cognate antigen is known for these TCRs. The sample was unstimulated CD4+ T cells sorted from spleen or lymph node cells, taken before intestinal transplant. The receptors were gathered from a human donor who received an intestinal transplant.

V usage is TRBV19 and J usage is TRBJ1-2; weak D call: TRBD1 (5 bases). Trimming took off 8 bases at V and 2 bases at J, with 18 bases between the two ends. Germline V lookup: CDR1 LNHDA, CDR2 SQIVND (reference sequence). The CDR3 totals 15 residues. CDR3 sequence: CASSRQPAINYGYTF. The CDR3 DNA reads as TGTGCCAGTTCGCGACAGCCAGCTATCAACTATGGCTACACCTTC.

A single count supports this clone. V is TRBV9 and J is TRBJ2-3, with D uncertain. Germline lookup yields CDR1 SGDLS and CDR2 YYNGEE. CDR3 length: 15 amino acids. The ends were cut back, 1 base at V and 0 bases at J, with 9 bases in the middle. CDR3: CASSVQTASTDTQYF. The CDR3 DNA reads as TGTGCCAGCAGCGTACAGACTGCTAGCACAGATACGCAGTATTTT.

The chain links TRBV7-9 to TRBJ2-7; D may be TRBD1 (5 bases). The CDR3 length is 12 residues. From germline, CDR1 is SEHNR and CDR2 FQNEAQ (reference sequence). Trimming removed 2 bases from V and 5 bases from J, with 7 bases in between. CDR3 DNA: TGTGCCAGCAGCTTAACAGGCCACGAGCAGTACTTC. Translation: CASSLTGHEQYF.

The rearrangement uses TRBV5-8 and TRBJ2-3, with 10 bases lining up with TRBD2. CDR1 and CDR2 from the germline V gene are SGHTS and YDEGEE. V was clipped by 1 base and J by 4 bases; unmatched bases: 3. This CDR3 comprises 15 residues. DNA for the CDR3: TGTGCCAGCAGCTTGAGCGGGGGGGCCGCAGATACGCAGTATTTT. Its protein is CASSLSGGAADTQYF. Complete variable domain (other parts from reference TRBV5-8 and TRBJ2-3): EAGVTQSPTHLIKTRGQQATLRCSPISGHTSVYWYQQALGLGLQFLLWYDEGEERNRGNFPPRFSGRQFPNYSSELNVNALELEDSALYLCASSLSGGAADTQYFGPGTRLTVL.

The CDR3 region is CASSLDAGGNYGYTF. The CDR3 DNA reads TGTGCCAGCAGCTTAGATGCAGGGGGGAACTATGGCTACACCTTC. The V gene is TRBV11-3, the J gene TRBJ1-2; 7 bases are a match to TRBD1. The trim removed 0 bases at V and 2 bases at J, leaving 3 bases unmatched. The CDR3 contains 15 residues. CDR1 and CDR2 (germline): SGHNT, YENEEA.

The chain employs TRBV4-1 and TRBJ1-2; D not certain. Trimming left V 0 bases short and J 5 bases short, with 10 bases between. The CDR3 contains 14 residues. Germline V gene sequence: CDR1 MGHRA, CDR2 YSYEKL. The CDR3 loop is CASSQDGRDYGYTF. CDR3 bases: TGCGCCAGCAGCCAAGATGGGAGAGATTATGGCTACACCTTC.

The chain recombines TRBV5-1 with TRBJ1-1, with D unresolved. CDR1 is SGHRS, CDR2 YFSETQ, per germline. V dropped 4 bases and J dropped 2 bases, with 12 bases sitting between them. This CDR3 contains 14 residues. The CDR3 DNA reads as TGCGCCAGCAGCCCATTAGAAAGAAACACTGAAGCTTTCTTT. Translation gives CASSPLERNTEAFF.

The chain combines TRBV20-1 with TRBJ1-2; D ambiguous. Germline CDR1 DFQATT, CDR2 SNEGSKA (reference sequence). Trimming left V 4 bases short and J 6 bases short, with 9 bases between. CDR3 size: 11 residues. For the CDR3, the DNA is TGCAGTGCTACCCTTTGGGATGGCTACACCTTC. Its translation: CSATLWDGYTF.

V and J are TRBV5-5 and TRBJ2-1, with TRBD1 matching over 7 bases. The germline gives CDR1 SGHKS, CDR2 YYEKEE (reference sequence). This CDR3 contains 13 residues. V gave up 4 bases and J gave up 5 bases; unmatched junction bases: 3. CDR3 residues: CASSRGQNNEQFF. CDR3 sequence (DNA): TGTGCCAGCAGCAGGGGACAGAACAATGAGCAGTTCTTC.

This clone was seen only once. The CDR3 sequence is CASSWTSTDTQYF. CDR3 DNA sequence: TGCGCCAGCAGCTGGACTAGCACAGATACGCAGTATTTT. The chain uses TRBV5-1 and TRBJ2-3; tentative D call: TRBD2 (5 bases). In germline, CDR1 is SGHRS, CDR2 YFSETQ. The CDR3 consists of 13 residues. V dropped 3 bases and J dropped 0 bases, with 5 bases sitting between them.

This chain links TRBV11-2 with TRBJ1-4; tentatively, D is TRBD1 (6 bases). V lost 5 bases and J lost 11, with 15 bases in between. This CDR3 spans 13 amino acids. The germline V gene has CDR1 SGHAT and CDR2 FQNNGV. The CDR3 protein is CASSLSSQGKLFF. CDR3 coding DNA: TGTGCCAGCAGCCTCTCCTCGCAGGGGAAACTGTTTTTT.

This clone was counted a few times. V and J are TRBV18 and TRBJ2-7; 7 bases match TRBD2. CDR3 size: 13 residues. V trimming: 6 bases; J trimming: 6 bases; junction bases outside the gene matches: 8. Germline V gene data show CDR1 as KGHSH and CDR2 as LQKENI. This CDR3 is CASSSTGGSEQYF. CDR3 nucleotide sequence: TGTGCCAGCTCCTCGACCGGGGGGAGCGAGCAGTACTTC. The variable domain in full, completed from reference TRBV18 and TRBJ2-7, reads NAGVMQNPRHLVRRRGQEARLRCSPMKGHSHVYWYRQLPEEGLKFMVYLQKENIIDESGMPKERFSAEFPKEGPSILRIQQVVRGDSAAYFCASSSTGGSEQYFGPGTRLTVT.

The chain recombines TRBV2 with TRBJ2-7; the D gene is possibly TRBD1 (6 bases). This CDR3 has 15 residues. Trimming left V 3 bases short and J 4 bases short, with 16 bases between. In germline, CDR1 is SNHLY, CDR2 FYNNEI. The CDR3 DNA is TGTGCCAGCAGTGATGGCCCTCGGCAGGGGTACGAGCAGTACTTC. Residues: CASSDGPRQGYEQYF.

This chain joins TRBV6-5 and TRBJ1-1; D not certain. The CDR3 runs to 14 residues. Looked up from germline, CDR1 is MNHEY and CDR2 is SVGAGI. The V end was cut by 8 bases, the J end by 5 bases, with 18 bases between. In DNA, the CDR3 is TGTGCCAGCGGAGCAGGAAGGACGTGGACTGAAGCTTTCTTT. Translation: CASGAGRTWTEAFF.

This sequence joins TRBV9 and TRBJ2-2; 10 bases fit TRBD1. This CDR3 has 15 residues. V shed 2 bases and J 5 bases; nucleotides not matched to a gene: 3. Per the germline V gene, CDR1 is SGDLS and CDR2 is YYNGEE. CDR3 nucleotides: TGTGCCAGCAGCGTCAGGACAGGGGGGACCGGGGAGCTGTTTTTT. Amino acid sequence: CASSVRTGGTGELFF. The entire variable domain, with the rest obtained from reference TRBV9 and TRBJ2-2, is as follows: DSGVTQTPKHLITATGQRVTLRCSPRSGDLSVYWYQQSLDQGLQFLIQYYNGEERAKGNILERFSAQQFPDLHSELNLSSLELGDSALYFCASSVRTGGTGELFFGEGSRLTVL.